A single sample gave rise to the 13 T cell receptor beta chains below, sequenced in a study of early T cells in non-severe SARS-CoV-2 infection. TCRdb passed the 5' RACE reads through MiXCR, listing each CDR3 protein once. The sample gives approximately 50,000 distinct CDR3 sequences, around 7.7% of which show up once; approximately 5% is in the top ten. The sequenced material came from whole blood. The receptors were gathered from an adult who was a healthcare worker with PCR-confirmed SARS-CoV-2 infection or an uninfected control (not recorded which).

This rearrangement joins TRBV7-2 to TRBJ1-6, with D possibly matching TRBD1 (5 bases). Trimming pared 2 bases from V and 8 bases from J, leaving 7 bases between. The germline gives CDR1 SGHTA, CDR2 FQGNSA. This CDR3 contains 13 residues. Here the CDR3 DNA reads TGTGCCAGCAGCTTATTGGGGCATTCACCCCTCCACTTT. As protein: CASSLLGHSPLHF.

This clonotype has a count of ten or more. The V call is TRBV6-6, the J call TRBJ1-2; no clear D gene. Germline CDR1 MNHNY, CDR2 SVGAGI (reference sequence). Between the trimmed V and J ends, which lost 0 bases and 6 bases, there was a span of 5 bases. This CDR3 has 12 residues. CDR3 nucleotides: TGTGCCAGCAGTTACTCCCACGATGGCTACACCTTC. The encoded protein is CASSYSHDGYTF.

Only a few counts were recorded for this clonotype. The chain has TRBV7-6 and TRBJ1-1; D unclear. The CDR3 totals 14 residues. V shed 5 bases and J shed 2 bases, with 12 bases lying between them. The germline V gene encodes CDR1 SGHVS and CDR2 FNYEAQ. CDR3 sequence (DNA): TGTGCCAGCAGCACAATAGAGGGCAACACTGAAGCTTTCTTT. Its protein product is CASSTIEGNTEAFF.

This clonotype was found many times. CDR3 nucleotides: TGTGCCAGCAGTTCCCTAGCGGGGGCGCAGGGGATGTTTTTT. Translation gives CASSSLAGAQGMFF. This sequence joins TRBV12-3 or TRBV12-4 and TRBJ2-2; 10 nucleotides line up with TRBD2. This CDR3 has 14 amino acids. V trimming: 4 bases; J trimming: 15 bases; junction bases outside the gene matches: 11.

This clonotype was counted a few times. The V call is TRBV27, the J call TRBJ2-3, with D perhaps TRBD2 (5 bases). CDR1 and CDR2 (germline): MNHEY, SMNVEV (reference sequence). V lost 4 bases to trimming and J lost 1 base, with 18 bases between them. The CDR3 spans 17 residues. DNA of the CDR3: TGTGCCAGCAGTTCCGGGGAAACGGGTGTCCGCACAGATACGCAGTATTTT. Its translation is CASSSGETGVRTDTQYF.

This clonotype appeared many times. The rearrangement uses TRBV24-1 and TRBJ2-1, with 7 bases aligning to TRBD2. Germline V gives CDR1 KGHDR, CDR2 SFDVKD. Losses at the gene ends were 5 bases for V and 6 bases for J; bases not matched to a gene: 6. The CDR3 covers 14 residues. CDR3 bases: TGTGCCACCAGTGGCCAGACTAGCTCCAATGAGCAGTTCTTC. It specifies CATSGQTSSNEQFF.

CDR3 sequence (DNA): TGTGCCAGCAGCCCGACCCTCGGGACAGCCTATGGCTACACCTTC. Its translation is CASSPTLGTAYGYTF. The chain employs TRBV9 and TRBJ1-2, with TRBD1 matching 7 bases. Germline V lookup: CDR1 SGDLS, CDR2 YYNGEE. J was trimmed by 4 bases and V by 4 bases; bases with no gene match: 10. The CDR3 loop spans 15 amino acids.

In this sample, this clonotype turned up a few times. V gene TRBV2 combines with J gene TRBJ2-1; 11 bases match TRBD2. CDR1 is SNHLY and CDR2 is FYNNEI in the germline V gene. This CDR3 region has 15 residues. Unmatched junction bases numbered 6, after V lost 6 bases and J lost 5 bases. The CDR3 spells CASRSGTSGDNEQFF. DNA for the CDR3: TGTGCCAGCAGATCCGGGACTAGCGGTGACAATGAGCAGTTCTTC.

Ten or more counts support this clonotype. The V and J genes are TRBV20-1 and TRBJ2-3; D is unresolved. Germline V CDR1 and CDR2: DFQATT, SNEGSKA (reference sequence). The CDR3 length is 12 residues. The V gene lost 8 bases and the J gene lost 2 bases, with 11 bases spanning the gap. CDR3 residues: CSITESTDTQYF. CDR3 nucleotide sequence: TGCAGTATCACAGAGTCCACAGATACGCAGTATTTT.

In this sample, this clonotype turned up many times. The V call is TRBV6-5, the J call TRBJ2-2; no clear D. The V gene lost 1 base and the J gene lost 3 bases, with 12 bases spanning the gap. Germline lookup yields CDR1 MNHEY and CDR2 SVGAGI. The CDR3 has 16 residues. CDR3 protein: CASSYWRNGYTGELFF. DNA of the CDR3: TGTGCCAGCAGTTACTGGCGTAATGGTTACACCGGGGAGCTGTTTTTT.

This clonotype was seen a few times. The chain uses TRBV10-3 and TRBJ2-7, with 14 bases aligning to TRBD2. Unmatched junction bases numbered 3, after V lost 2 bases and J lost 3 bases. The CDR3 has 16 amino acids. Per germline, CDR1 ENHRY and CDR2 SYGVKD. CDR3: CAISEPGTSGGYEQYF. The CDR3 DNA sequence: TGTGCCATCAGTGAGCCCGGGACTAGCGGGGGCTACGAGCAGTACTTC.

V is TRBV24-1 and J is TRBJ2-3; D is ambiguous. Trimming left V 3 bases short and J 2 bases short, with 2 bases between. The CDR3 is 12 amino acids. Germline V gene sequence: CDR1 KGHDR, CDR2 SFDVKD. The CDR3 loop is CATSDITDTQYF. CDR3 nucleotide sequence: TGTGCCACCAGTGATATCACAGATACGCAGTATTTT.

This clonotype was picked up many times. This chain links TRBV12-3 or TRBV12-4 with TRBJ2-1; unclear D gene. The CDR3 totals 15 residues. V lost 3 bases and J 2 bases, leaving 11 bases between the germline ends. Written as DNA, the CDR3 is TGTGCCAGCAGTTTCGTTCTCTCAACCTACAATGAGCAGTTCTTC. It yields the protein CASSFVLSTYNEQFF.